The text below deals with one TCR beta chain. This sample is drawn from a study of blood T cell repertoires in COVID-19. For the study at large: The United States, Italy and Spain were the sources of the acute and convalescent COVID-19 samples. From T cells, B-cell-depleted T cells, or PBMCs came the material, which was cDNA or gDNA.

Authors' processing steps: Quantification of nucleated cells was approximated via reference gene primer amplification. TCRdb's table, derived via immunoSEQ multiplex PCR, lists solely in-frame clones and lacks some. V, J and clone size reflect that table, while D and trimming were determined from the DNA. The table lists some 400,000 clones, approximately 80% of them singletons. The CDR3 contains 17 residues. V lost 4 bases to trimming and J lost 1 base, with 20 bases between them. Per the germline V gene, CDR1 is SGHDT and CDR2 is YYEEEE. The source of this sequence is a human donor with acute or convalescent COVID-19. The donor label of this sample is uncertain. This rearrangement joins TRBV5-6 to TRBJ1-1, with D hard to call. Specimen: peripheral blood. The CDR3 region is CASSLHEGPRGNTEAFF. The CDR3 region has the DNA TGTGCCAGCAGCCTCCACGAGGGCCCCCGGGGGAACACTGAAGCTTTCTTT.